This TCR beta chain was captured by sequencing in a study of T cells after yellow fever vaccination. Study conclusions and caveats: When the response was secondary, it was weaker but reached its peak faster, day 5 versus 15.

The germline V gene encodes CDR1 MNHNS and CDR2 SASEGT. CDR3 size: 15 residues. The V end lost 3 bases, the J end lost 0 bases, and 11 bases lay between the germline ends. Comment on this clonotype: The antigen is unknown.

The authors made TCR cDNA by 5'RACE template switching, adding a universal primer site and UMIs. TCRdb re-derived calls from the 5' RACE reads in MiXCR, one entry per CDR3 protein. The sample has 320,000 or so distinct CDR3 sequences; less than 9.5% are singletons. The sequenced sample was PBMCs, obtained approximately 40 days after the first yellow fever vaccination. The TCR originated in a man aged 18 to 30 who received the YFV17D yellow fever vaccine. The V call is TRBV6-1, the J call TRBJ1-1; D remains ambiguous. The CDR3 nucleotides are TGTGCCAGCAGTGAGGCGGCCGTGTTGAACACTGAAGCTTTCTTT. Its protein product is CASSEAAVLNTEAFF.